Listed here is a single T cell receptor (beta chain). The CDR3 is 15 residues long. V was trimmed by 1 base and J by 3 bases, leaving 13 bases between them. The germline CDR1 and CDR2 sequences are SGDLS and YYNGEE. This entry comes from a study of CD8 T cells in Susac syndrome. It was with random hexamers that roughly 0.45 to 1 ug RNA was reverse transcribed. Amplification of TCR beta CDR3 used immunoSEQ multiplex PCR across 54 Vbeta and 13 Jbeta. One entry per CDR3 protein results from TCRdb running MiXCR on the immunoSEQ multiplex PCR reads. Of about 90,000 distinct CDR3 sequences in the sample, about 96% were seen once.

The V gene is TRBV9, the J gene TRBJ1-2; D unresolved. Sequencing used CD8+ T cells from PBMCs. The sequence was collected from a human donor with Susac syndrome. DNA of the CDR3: TGTGCCAGCAGCGTAACTCGACTTGGGGACTATGGCTACACCTTC. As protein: CASSVTRLGDYGYTF. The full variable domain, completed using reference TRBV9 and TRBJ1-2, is DSGVTQTPKHLITATGQRVTLRCSPRSGDLSVYWYQQSLDQGLQFLIQYYNGEERAKGNILERFSAQQFPDLHSELNLSSLELGDSALYFCASSVTRLGDYGYTFGSGTRLTVV.